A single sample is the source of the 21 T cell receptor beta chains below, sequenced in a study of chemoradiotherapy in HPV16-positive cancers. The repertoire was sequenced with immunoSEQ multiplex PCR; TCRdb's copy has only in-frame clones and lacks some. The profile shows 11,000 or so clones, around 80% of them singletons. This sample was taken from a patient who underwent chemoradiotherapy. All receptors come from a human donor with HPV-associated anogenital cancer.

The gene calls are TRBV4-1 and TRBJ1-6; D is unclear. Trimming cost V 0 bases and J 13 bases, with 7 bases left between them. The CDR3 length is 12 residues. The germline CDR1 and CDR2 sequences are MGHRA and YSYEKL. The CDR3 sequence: CASSQEVGPLHF. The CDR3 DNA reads TGCGCCAGCAGCCAAGAAGTAGGGCCCCTCCACTTT.

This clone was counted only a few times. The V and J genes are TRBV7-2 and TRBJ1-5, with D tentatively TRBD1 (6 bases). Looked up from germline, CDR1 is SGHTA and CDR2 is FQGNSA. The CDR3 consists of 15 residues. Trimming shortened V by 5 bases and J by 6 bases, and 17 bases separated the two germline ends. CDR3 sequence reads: CASSAQGFDGQPQHF. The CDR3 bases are TGTGCCAGCAGCGCCCAGGGGTTTGACGGTCAGCCCCAGCATTTT. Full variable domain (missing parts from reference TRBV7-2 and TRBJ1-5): GAGVSQSPSNKVTEKGKDVELRCDPISGHTALYWYRQSLGQGLEFLIYFQGNSAPDKSGLPSDRFSAERTGGSVSTLTIQRTQQEDSAVYLCASSAQGFDGQPQHFGDGTRLSIL.

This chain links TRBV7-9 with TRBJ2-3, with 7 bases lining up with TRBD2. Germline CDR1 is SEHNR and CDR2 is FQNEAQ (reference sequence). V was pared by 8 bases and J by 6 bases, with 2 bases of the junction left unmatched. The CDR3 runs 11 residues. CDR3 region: CASPRGDTQYF. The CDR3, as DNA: TGTGCCAGCCCGCGGGGGGATACGCAGTATTTT.

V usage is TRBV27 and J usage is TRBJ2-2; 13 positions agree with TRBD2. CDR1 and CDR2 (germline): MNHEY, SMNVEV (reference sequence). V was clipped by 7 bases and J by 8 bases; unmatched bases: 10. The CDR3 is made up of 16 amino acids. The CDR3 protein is CASTKLAGGLTGELFF. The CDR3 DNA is TGTGCCAGCACCAAACTAGCGGGGGGGCTTACTGGGGAGCTGTTTTTT.

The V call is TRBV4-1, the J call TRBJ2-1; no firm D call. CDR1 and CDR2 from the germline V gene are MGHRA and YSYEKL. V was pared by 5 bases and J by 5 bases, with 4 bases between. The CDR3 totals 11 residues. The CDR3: CASSFNNEQFF. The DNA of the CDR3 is TGCGCCAGCAGCTTTAACAATGAGCAGTTCTTC.

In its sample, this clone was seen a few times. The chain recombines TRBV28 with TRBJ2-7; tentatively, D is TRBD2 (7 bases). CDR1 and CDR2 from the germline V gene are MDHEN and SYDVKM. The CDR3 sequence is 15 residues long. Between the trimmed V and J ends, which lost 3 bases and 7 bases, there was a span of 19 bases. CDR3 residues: CASSLRGAGAWEQYF. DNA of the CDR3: TGTGCCAGCAGTTTGCGGGGTGCGGGGGCTTGGGAGCAGTACTTC.

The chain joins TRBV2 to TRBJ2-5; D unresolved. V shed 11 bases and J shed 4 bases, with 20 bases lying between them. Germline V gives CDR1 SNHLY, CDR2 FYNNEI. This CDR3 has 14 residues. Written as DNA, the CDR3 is TGTGCCTCCAACCAACCGTGGGATGCAGAGACCCAGTACTTC. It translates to CASNQPWDAETQYF.

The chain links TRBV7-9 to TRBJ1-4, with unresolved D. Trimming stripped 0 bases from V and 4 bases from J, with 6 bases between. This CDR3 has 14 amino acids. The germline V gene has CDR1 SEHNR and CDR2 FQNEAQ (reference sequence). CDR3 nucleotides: TGTGCCAGCAGCTTAGCAGGGAGTAATGAAAAACTGTTTTTT. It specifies CASSLAGSNEKLFF.

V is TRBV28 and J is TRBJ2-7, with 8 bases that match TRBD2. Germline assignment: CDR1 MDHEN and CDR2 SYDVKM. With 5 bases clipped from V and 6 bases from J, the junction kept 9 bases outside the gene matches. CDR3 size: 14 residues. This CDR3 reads CASSRSGGRAEQYF. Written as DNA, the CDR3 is TGTGCCAGCAGTCGAAGCGGGGGTCGGGCCGAGCAGTACTTC.

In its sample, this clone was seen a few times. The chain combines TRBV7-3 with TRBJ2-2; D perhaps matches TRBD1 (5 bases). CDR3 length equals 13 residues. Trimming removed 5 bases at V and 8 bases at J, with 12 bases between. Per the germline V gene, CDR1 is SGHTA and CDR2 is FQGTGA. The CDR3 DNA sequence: TGTGCCAGCAGCCATAATGGGGCGGGGGAGCTGTTTTTT. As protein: CASSHNGAGELFF.

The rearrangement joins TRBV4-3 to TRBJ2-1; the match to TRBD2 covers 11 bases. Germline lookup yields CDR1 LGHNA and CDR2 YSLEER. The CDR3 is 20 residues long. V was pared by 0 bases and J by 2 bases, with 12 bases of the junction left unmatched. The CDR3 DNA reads TGCGCCAGCAGCCAAGAAGGGACTAGCGGACCCCGTGGGACCTACAATGAGCAGTTCTTC. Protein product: CASSQEGTSGPRGTYNEQFF.

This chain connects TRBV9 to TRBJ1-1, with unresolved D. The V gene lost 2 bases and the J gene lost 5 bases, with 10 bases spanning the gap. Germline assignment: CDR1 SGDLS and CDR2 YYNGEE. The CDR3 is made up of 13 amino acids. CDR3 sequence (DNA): TGTGCCAGCAGCGTCCTTTCAGAGACTGAAGCTTTCTTT. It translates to CASSVLSETEAFF.

This CDR3 is CASSVGTMNTEAFF. CDR3 DNA: TGTGCCAGCAGCGTAGGGACCATGAACACTGAAGCTTTCTTT. This chain joins TRBV9 and TRBJ1-1; D remains ambiguous. The ends were cut back, 0 bases at V and 0 bases at J, with 6 bases in the middle. Germline CDR1 SGDLS, CDR2 YYNGEE. The CDR3 is made up of 14 amino acids.

CDR3 DNA sequence: TGTGCCAGCAGCCTTGGGGGTTGGACCAATGAGCAGTTCTTC. As protein: CASSLGGWTNEQFF. J is TRBJ2-1 and V is TRBV5-6; D possibly uses TRBD1 or TRBD2 (5 bases each). CDR3 length equals 14 residues. CDR1 and CDR2 from the germline V gene are SGHDT and YYEEEE. The V end was cut by 4 bases, the J end by 6 bases, with 14 bases between.

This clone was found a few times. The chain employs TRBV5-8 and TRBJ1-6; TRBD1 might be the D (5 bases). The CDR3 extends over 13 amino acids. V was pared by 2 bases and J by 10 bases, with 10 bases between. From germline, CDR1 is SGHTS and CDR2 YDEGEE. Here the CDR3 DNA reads TGTGCCAGCAGCTTAGGGGAAGGATCACCCCTCCACTTT. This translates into CASSLGEGSPLHF.

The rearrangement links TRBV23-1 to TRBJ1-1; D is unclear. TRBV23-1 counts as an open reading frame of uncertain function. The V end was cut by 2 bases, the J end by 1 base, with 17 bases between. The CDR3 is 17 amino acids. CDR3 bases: TGCGCCAGCAGTCAAAAAATTCCCCGACCTGCGAACACTGAAGCTTTCTTT. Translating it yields CASSQKIPRPANTEAFF.

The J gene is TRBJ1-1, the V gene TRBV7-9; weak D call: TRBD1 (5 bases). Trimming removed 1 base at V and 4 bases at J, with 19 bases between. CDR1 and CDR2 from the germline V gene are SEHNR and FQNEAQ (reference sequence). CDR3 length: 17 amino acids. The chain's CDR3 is CASSLGRSRGWFTEAFF. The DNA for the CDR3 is TGTGCCAGCAGCTTAGGACGATCGAGGGGATGGTTCACTGAAGCTTTCTTT.

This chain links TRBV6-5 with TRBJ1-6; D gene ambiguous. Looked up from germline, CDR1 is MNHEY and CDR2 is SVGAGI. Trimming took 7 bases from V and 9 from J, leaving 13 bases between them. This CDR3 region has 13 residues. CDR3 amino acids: CASTLGLGSPLHF. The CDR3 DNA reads TGTGCCAGCACCCTAGGCCTCGGTTCACCCCTCCACTTT.

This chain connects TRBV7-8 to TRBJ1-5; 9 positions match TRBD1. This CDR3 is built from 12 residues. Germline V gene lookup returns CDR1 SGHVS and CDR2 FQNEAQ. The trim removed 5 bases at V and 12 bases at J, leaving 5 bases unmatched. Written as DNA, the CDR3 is TGTGCCAGCAGCCTATCGACAGGGGGCCAGCATTTT. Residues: CASSLSTGGQHF.

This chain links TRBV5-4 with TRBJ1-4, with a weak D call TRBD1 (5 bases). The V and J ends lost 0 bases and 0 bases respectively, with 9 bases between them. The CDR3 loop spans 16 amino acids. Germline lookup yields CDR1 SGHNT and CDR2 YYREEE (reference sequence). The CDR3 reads CASSLEGASTNEKLFF. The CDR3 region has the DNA TGTGCCAGCAGCTTGGAAGGGGCTTCAACTAATGAAAAACTGTTTTTT.

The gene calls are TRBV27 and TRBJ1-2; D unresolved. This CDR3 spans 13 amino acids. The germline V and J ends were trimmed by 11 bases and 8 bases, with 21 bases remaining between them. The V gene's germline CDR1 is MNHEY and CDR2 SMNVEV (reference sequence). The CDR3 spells CAGLPMSTGGYTF. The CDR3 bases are TGTGCCGGCCTTCCAATGAGTACGGGCGGCTACACCTTC.